Presented here are 9 T cell receptor beta chains from one specimen sequenced in a study of blood T cell repertoires in COVID-19. Only in-frame clones appear in the TCRdb table, and some are missing; sequencing was by immunoSEQ multiplex PCR. This table holds approximately 120,000 clones, 84% found once. The material sequenced was peripheral blood. Every receptor here comes from an elderly woman with active or convalescent COVID-19.

The chain carries TRBV27 and TRBJ2-7; 9 positions agree with TRBD2. The CDR3 is made up of 15 amino acids. The germline V gene has CDR1 MNHEY and CDR2 SMNVEV (reference sequence). V trimming: 7 bases; J trimming: 2 bases; junction bases outside the gene matches: 9. The CDR3 DNA follows: TGTGCCAGCAAAAAGAGGACTAGCGAGACCTACGAGCAGTACTTC. Translation: CASKKRTSETYEQYF.

V is TRBV9 and J is TRBJ2-3, with D tentatively TRBD2 (6 bases). This CDR3 comprises 14 residues. The ends were cut back, 4 bases at V and 5 bases at J, with 14 bases in the middle. Per germline, CDR1 SGDLS and CDR2 YYNGEE. CDR3 amino acids: CASSPRGTGDTQYF. The CDR3 nucleotides are TGTGCCAGCAGCCCCAGAGGGACTGGAGATACGCAGTATTTT.

V and J are TRBV19 and TRBJ1-5; D is undetermined. The CDR3 runs 15 residues. V was cut by 2 bases and J by 0 bases, with 8 bases left in between. CDR1 LNHDA and CDR2 SQIVND come from the germline V gene (reference sequence). CDR3 region: CASSISEVSNQPQHF. For the CDR3, the DNA is TGTGCCAGTAGTATATCTGAGGTTAGCAATCAGCCCCAGCATTTT.

The chain carries TRBV7-8 and TRBJ1-1; 7 bases are a match to TRBD1. Germline values: CDR1 SGHVS, CDR2 FQNEAQ. V shed 0 bases, J shed 4 bases, and the junction held 11 bases outside the gene matches. CDR3 length: 17 amino acids. CDR3 residues: CASSLAIPGQAGTEAFF. The CDR3 DNA reads TGTGCCAGCAGCTTAGCGATCCCTGGACAGGCGGGCACTGAAGCTTTCTTT.

The rearrangement joins TRBV7-3 to TRBJ2-1, with 9 bases identical to TRBD2. CDR1 SGHTA and CDR2 FQGTGA come from the germline V gene. The CDR3 is 15 residues long. The J segment lost 4 bases and the V segment lost 5 bases, leaving 6 bases of the junction unmatched. The CDR3 protein is CASSTRLAEYNEQFF. The CDR3 DNA reads TGTGCCAGCAGCACCCGACTAGCGGAGTACAATGAGCAGTTCTTC.

The rearrangement joins TRBV19 to TRBJ1-1, with D uncertain. Trimming shortened V by 5 bases and J by 1 base, and 8 bases separated the two germline ends. CDR3 length: 13 residues. Germline V gene lookup returns CDR1 LNHDA and CDR2 SQIVND (reference sequence). The CDR3 coding sequence is TGTGCCAGTAGTTTCTCGGGGAACACTGAAGCTTTCTTT. This encodes CASSFSGNTEAFF. Filled out from reference TRBV19 and TRBJ1-1, the complete variable domain reads DGGITQSPKYLFRKEGQNVTLSCEQNLNHDAMYWYRQDPGQGLRLIYYSQIVNDFQKGDIAEGYSVSREKKESFPLTVTSAQKNPTAFYLCASSFSGNTEAFFGQGTRLTVV.

V and J are TRBV5-4 and TRBJ2-7, with TRBD1 identical over 8 bases. The trim removed 4 bases at V and 2 bases at J, leaving 5 bases unmatched. Germline assignment: CDR1 SGHNT and CDR2 YYREEE (reference sequence). The CDR3 is made up of 14 amino acids. CDR3 protein: CASSTDRGPYEQYF. CDR3 nucleotide sequence: TGTGCCAGCAGCACCGACAGGGGTCCCTACGAGCAGTACTTC.

The J gene is TRBJ2-1, the V gene TRBV21-1; TRBD2, the table's D call, lacks a check against the DNA. TRBV21-1 is a recognized pseudogene. The CDR3 sequence is 18 residues long. The CDR3 DNA sequence: TGTGCCAGCAGCAAATCAGGACTAGCGGGGGGCTCCTACAATGAGCAGTTCTTC. Translation: CASSKSGLAGGSYNEQFF.

V gene TRBV5-1 combines with J gene TRBJ1-2; D is possibly TRBD1 (6 bases). This CDR3 has 12 amino acids. Germline CDR1 and CDR2: SGHRS and YFSETQ. Between the trimmed V and J ends, which lost 0 bases and 7 bases, there was a span of 7 bases. The CDR3 region has the DNA TGCGCCAGCAGCTTGGACAGGGTTGGCTACACCTTC. Amino acids: CASSLDRVGYTF.